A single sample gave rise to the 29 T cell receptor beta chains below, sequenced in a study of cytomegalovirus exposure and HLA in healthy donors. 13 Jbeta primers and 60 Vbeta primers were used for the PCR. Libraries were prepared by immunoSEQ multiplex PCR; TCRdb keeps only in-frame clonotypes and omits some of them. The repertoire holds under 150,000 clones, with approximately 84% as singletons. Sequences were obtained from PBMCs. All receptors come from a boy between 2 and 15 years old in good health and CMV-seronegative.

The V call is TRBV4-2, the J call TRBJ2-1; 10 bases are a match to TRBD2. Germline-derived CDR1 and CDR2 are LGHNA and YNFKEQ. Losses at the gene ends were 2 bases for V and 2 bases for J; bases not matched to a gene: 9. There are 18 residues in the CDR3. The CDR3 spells CASSQLAGEGGAYNEQFF. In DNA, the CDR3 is TGTGCCAGCAGCCAACTAGCGGGGGAGGGAGGGGCCTACAATGAGCAGTTCTTC.

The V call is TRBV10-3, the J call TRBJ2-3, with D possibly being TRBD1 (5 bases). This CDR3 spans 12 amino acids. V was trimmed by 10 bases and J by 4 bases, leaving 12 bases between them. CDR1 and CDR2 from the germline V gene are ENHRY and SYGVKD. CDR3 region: CATGKVPDTQYF. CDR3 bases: TGTGCCACAGGGAAAGTTCCAGATACGCAGTATTTT.

CDR3 protein: CASSHDFLNTEAFF. DNA for the CDR3: TGTGCCAGCAGCCATGACTTCCTGAACACTGAAGCTTTCTTT. The chain employs TRBV13 and TRBJ1-1; D is undetermined. Between the trimmed V and J ends, which lost 5 bases and 0 bases, there was a span of 10 bases. The CDR3 is 14 residues long. In germline, CDR1 is PRHDT, CDR2 FYEKMQ (reference sequence). Looking up the rest from reference TRBV13 and TRBJ1-1 gives the full variable domain: AAGVIQSPRHLIKEKRETATLKCYPIPRHDTVYWYQQGPGQDPQFLISFYEKMQSDKGSIPDRFSAQQFSDYHSELNMSSLELGDSALYFCASSHDFLNTEAFFGQGTRLTVV.

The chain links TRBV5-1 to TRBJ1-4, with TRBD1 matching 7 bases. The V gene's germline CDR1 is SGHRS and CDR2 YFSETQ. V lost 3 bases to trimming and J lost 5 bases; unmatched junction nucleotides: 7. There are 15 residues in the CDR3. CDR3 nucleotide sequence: TGCGCCAGCAGCTCACTGACAGGGATGAATGAAAAACTGTTTTTT. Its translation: CASSSLTGMNEKLFF.

As DNA, the CDR3 is TGCAGTGCTACCCCGGGGACTGAAGCTTTCTTT. Protein product: CSATPGTEAFF. The V call is TRBV20-1, the J call TRBJ1-1; D gene unclear. Looked up from germline, CDR1 is DFQATT and CDR2 is SNEGSKA (reference sequence). The CDR3 totals 11 residues. Trimming stripped 4 bases from V and 5 bases from J, with 8 bases between.

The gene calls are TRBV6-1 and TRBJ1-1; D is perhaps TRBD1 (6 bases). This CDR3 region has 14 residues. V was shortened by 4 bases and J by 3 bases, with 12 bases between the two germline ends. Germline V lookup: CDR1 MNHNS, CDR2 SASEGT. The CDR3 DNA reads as TGTGCCAGCAGTGCGACTACAGGGCACACTGAAGCTTTCTTT. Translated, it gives CASSATTGHTEAFF.

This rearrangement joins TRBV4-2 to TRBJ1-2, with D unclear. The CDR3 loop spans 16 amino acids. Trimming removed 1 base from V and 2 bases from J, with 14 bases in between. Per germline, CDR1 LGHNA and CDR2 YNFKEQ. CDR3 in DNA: TGTGCCAGCAGCCAAGCGCCTCAGTTAACGAACTATGGCTACACCTTC. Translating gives CASSQAPQLTNYGYTF.

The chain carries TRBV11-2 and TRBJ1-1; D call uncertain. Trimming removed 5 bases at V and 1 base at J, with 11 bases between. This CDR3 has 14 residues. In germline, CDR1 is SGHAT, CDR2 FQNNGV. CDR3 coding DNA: TGTGCCAGCAGCGAACATACAGAGAACACTGAAGCTTTCTTT. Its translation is CASSEHTENTEAFF.

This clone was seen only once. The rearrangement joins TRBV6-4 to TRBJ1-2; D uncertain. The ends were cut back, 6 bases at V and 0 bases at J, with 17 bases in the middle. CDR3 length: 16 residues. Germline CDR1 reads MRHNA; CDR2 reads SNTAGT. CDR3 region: CASSEHSREPNYGYTF. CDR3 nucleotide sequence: TGTGCCAGCAGCGAACACTCCCGGGAGCCTAACTATGGCTACACCTTC.

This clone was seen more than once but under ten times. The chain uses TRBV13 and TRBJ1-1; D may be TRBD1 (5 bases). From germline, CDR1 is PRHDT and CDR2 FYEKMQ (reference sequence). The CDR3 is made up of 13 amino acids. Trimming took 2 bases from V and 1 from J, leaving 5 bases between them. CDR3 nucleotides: TGTGCCAGCAGCTTAAGGGGGAACACTGAAGCTTTCTTT. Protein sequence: CASSLRGNTEAFF. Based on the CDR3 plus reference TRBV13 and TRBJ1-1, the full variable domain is AAGVIQSPRHLIKEKRETATLKCYPIPRHDTVYWYQQGPGQDPQFLISFYEKMQSDKGSIPDRFSAQQFSDYHSELNMSSLELGDSALYFCASSLRGNTEAFFGQGTRLTVV.

Written as DNA, the CDR3 is TGCGCCAGCAGCCAAGGGGGGCAGCCAACAAGAGGCACTGAAGCTTTCTTT. It encodes CASSQGGQPTRGTEAFF. The J gene is TRBJ1-1, the V gene TRBV4-3, with D tentatively TRBD1 (6 bases). The germline gives CDR1 LGHNA, CDR2 YSLEER. V lost 1 base to trimming and J lost 4 bases, with 19 bases between them. The CDR3 has 17 residues.

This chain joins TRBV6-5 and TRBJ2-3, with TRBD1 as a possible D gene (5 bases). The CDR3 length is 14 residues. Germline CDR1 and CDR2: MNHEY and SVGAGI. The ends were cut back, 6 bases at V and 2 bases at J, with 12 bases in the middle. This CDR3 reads CASRDVGATDTQYF. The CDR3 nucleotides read TGTGCCAGCAGGGACGTAGGGGCCACAGATACGCAGTATTTT.

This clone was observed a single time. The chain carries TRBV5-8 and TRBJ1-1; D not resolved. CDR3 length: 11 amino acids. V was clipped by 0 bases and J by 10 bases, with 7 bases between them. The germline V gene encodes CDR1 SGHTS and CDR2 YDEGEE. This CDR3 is CASSLARGAFF. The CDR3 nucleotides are TGTGCCAGCAGCTTGGCGCGTGGAGCTTTCTTT.

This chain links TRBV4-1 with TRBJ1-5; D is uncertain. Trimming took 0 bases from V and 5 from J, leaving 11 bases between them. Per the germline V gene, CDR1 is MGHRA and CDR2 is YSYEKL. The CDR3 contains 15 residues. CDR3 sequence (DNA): TGCGCCAGCAGCCAAGATTTTGCAGGTTATCAGCCCCAGCATTTT. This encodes CASSQDFAGYQPQHF.

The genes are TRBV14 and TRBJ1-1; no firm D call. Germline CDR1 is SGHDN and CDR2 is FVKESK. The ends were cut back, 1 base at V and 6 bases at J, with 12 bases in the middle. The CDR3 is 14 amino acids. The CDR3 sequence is CASSQAGSIPEAFF. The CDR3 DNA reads TGTGCCAGCAGCCAAGCGGGTAGTATACCTGAAGCTTTCTTT.

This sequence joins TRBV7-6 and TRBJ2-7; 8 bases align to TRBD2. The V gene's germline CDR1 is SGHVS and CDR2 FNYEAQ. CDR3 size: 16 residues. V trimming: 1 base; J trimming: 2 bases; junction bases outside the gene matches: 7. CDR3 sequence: CASSLGTGTRPYEQYV. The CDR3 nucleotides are TGTGCCAGCAGCTTAGGTACCGGGACTAGACCCTACGAGCAGTACGTC.

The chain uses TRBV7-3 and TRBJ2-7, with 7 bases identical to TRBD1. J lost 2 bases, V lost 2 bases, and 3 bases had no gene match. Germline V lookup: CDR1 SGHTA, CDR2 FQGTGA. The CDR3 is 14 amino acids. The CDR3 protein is CASSLADRPYEQYF. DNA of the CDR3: TGTGCCAGCAGCTTAGCGGACAGGCCCTACGAGCAGTACTTC.

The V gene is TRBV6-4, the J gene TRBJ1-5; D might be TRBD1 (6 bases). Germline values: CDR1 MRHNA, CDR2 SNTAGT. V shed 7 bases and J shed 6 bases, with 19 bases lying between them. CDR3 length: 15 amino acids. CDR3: CASTPDRSGTQPQHF. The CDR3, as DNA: TGTGCCAGCACCCCTGACAGGTCTGGCACTCAGCCCCAGCATTTT.

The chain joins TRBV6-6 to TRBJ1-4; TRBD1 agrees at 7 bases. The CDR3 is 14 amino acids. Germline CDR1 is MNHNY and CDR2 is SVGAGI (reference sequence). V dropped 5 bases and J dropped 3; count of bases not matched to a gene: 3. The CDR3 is CASSTQGPNEKLFF. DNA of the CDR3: TGTGCCAGCAGTACACAGGGGCCTAATGAAAAACTGTTTTTT.

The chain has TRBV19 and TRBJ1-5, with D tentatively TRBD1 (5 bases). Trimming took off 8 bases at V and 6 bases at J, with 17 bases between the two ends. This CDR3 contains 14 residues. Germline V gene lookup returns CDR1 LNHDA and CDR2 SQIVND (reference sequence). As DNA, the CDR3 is TGTGCCAGTGGGGGGTTCCCGGACGGTCAGCCCCAGCATTTT. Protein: CASGGFPDGQPQHF.

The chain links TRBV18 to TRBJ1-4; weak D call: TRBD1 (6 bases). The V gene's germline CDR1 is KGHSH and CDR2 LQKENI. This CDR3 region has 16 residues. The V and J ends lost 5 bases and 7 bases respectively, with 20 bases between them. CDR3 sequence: CASSYSFQGRGEKLFF. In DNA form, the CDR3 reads TGTGCCAGCTCATACTCCTTCCAGGGGAGGGGTGAAAAACTGTTTTTT. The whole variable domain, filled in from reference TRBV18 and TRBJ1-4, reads NAGVMQNPRHLVRRRGQEARLRCSPMKGHSHVYWYRQLPEEGLKFMVYLQKENIIDESGMPKERFSAEFPKEGPSILRIQQVVRGDSAAYFCASSYSFQGRGEKLFFGSGTQLSVL.

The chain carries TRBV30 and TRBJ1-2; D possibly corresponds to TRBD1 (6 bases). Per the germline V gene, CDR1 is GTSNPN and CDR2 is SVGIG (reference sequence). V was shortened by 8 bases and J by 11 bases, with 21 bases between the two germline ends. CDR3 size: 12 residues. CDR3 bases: TGTGCCCTTGGGCAGGGGACGTGGATGTACACCTTC. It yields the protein CALGQGTWMYTF.

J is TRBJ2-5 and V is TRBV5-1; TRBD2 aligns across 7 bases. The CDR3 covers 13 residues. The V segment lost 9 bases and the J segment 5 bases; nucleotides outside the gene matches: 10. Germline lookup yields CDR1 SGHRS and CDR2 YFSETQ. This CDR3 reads CATSQGGRETQYF. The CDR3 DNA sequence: TGCGCCACCTCGCAGGGAGGGCGTGAGACCCAGTACTTC.

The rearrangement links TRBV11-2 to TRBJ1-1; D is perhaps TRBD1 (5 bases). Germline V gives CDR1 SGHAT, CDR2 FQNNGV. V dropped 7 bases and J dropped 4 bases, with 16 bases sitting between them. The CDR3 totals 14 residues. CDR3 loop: CASIDRRASTEAFF. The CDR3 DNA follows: TGTGCCAGCATCGACAGACGGGCTTCCACTGAAGCTTTCTTT.

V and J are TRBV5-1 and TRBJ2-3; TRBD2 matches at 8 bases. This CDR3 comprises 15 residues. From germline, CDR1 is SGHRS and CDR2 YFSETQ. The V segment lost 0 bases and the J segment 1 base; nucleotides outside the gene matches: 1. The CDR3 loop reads CASSLELAGTDTQYF. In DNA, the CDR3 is TGCGCCAGCAGCTTGGAACTAGCGGGCACAGATACGCAGTATTTT.

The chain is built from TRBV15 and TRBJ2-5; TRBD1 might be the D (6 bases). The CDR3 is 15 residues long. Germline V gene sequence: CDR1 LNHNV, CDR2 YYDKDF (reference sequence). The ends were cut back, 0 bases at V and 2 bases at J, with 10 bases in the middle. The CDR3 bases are TGTGCCACCAGCAGAGATATCGGACAGCAAGAGACCCAGTACTTC. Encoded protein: CATSRDIGQQETQYF. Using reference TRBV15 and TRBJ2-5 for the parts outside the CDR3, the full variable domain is DAMVIQNPRYQVTQFGKPVTLSCSQTLNHNVMYWYQQKSSQAPKLLFHYYDKDFNNEADTPDNFQSRRPNTSFCFLDIRSPGLGDTAMYLCATSRDIGQQETQYFGPGTRLLVL.

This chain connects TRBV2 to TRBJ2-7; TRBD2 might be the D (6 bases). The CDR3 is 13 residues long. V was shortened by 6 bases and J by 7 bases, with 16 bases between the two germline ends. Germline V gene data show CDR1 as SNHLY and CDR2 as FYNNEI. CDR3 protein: CASSVFIREEQYV. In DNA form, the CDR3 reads TGTGCCAGCAGCGTCTTCATACGGGAGGAGCAGTACGTC.

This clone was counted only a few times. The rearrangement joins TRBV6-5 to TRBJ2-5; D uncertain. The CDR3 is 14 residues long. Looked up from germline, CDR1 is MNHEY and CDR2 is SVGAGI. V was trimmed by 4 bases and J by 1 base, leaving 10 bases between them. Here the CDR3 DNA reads TGTGCCAGCAGTTCCCGGGTCCCCCAAGAGACCCAGTACTTC. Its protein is CASSSRVPQETQYF.

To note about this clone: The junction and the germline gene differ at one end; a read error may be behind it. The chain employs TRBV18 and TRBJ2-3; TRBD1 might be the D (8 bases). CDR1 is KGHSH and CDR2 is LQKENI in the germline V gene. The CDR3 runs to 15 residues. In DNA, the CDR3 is TGTGCCAGCTCCCCCGGACAGGGAGGGGCAGATACGCCGTATTTT. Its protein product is CASSPGQGGADTPYF.